Below, one T cell receptor (beta chain) is given with its context. The sample belongs to a study of blood T cell repertoires in COVID-19. The table came from immunoSEQ multiplex PCR; TCRdb's copy has only in-frame clones and leaves some out. The sample lists fewer than 300,000 clones, roughly 85% occurring once. V gave up 1 base and J gave up 5 bases, with 11 bases separating them. The germline CDR1 and CDR2 sequences are SEHNR and FQNEAQ (reference sequence). CDR3 size: 14 residues. Source material: peripheral blood. The rearrangement links TRBV7-9 to TRBJ2-5; the D gene is possibly TRBD1 (6 bases). This clonotype originated in a woman aged 65 to 85 with active or convalescent COVID-19. CDR3 DNA sequence: TGTGCCAGCAGCTTAGGAGGGGGTCGGGAGACCCAGTACTTC. It yields the protein CASSLGGGRETQYF.